Listed here is a single T cell receptor beta chain. The data were taken from a study of T cell changes during pregnancy in multiple sclerosis. Germline V gene sequence: CDR1 SGHDT, CDR2 YYEEEE. The CDR3 covers 16 residues. Unmatched junction bases numbered 4, after V lost 4 bases and J lost 2 bases. Method: immunoSEQ multiplex PCR; TCRdb's copy keeps in-frame clones and lacks some. The sample shows roughly 72,000 clones, around 90% of them seen only once. The material sequenced was peripheral blood, taken in the first trimester of pregnancy. The chain uses TRBV5-6 and TRBJ2-1, with 12 nucleotides matching TRBD2. This clonotype was obtained from a female donor in good health, enrolled as a control in a pregnancy study. The CDR3 is CASSGLAGQTYNEQFF. CDR3 in DNA: TGTGCCAGCAGCGGACTAGCGGGGCAAACCTACAATGAGCAGTTCTTC.